One and the same sample provided the 26 T cell receptor beta chains below, sequenced in a study of cytomegalovirus exposure and HLA in healthy donors (dated by TCRdb to the late 2010s). Library preparation employed the immunoSEQ multiplex PCR assay. For the multiplex PCR, a mixture combining 60 forward primers for TCR Vbeta segments and 13 reverse primers for TCR Jbeta segments was used. What TCRdb holds here is the immuneACCESS table cut down to in-frame rearrangements. Part of the clones is not present; checked against another copy, under half of the missing clones reflect an unresolved V gene, and the others are unexplained. This sample lists 100,000 to 150,000 clones; roughly 78% were detected once. Clones ranked in the top ten supply 1% of the sample. Sequenced material: PBMCs. Receptor source: a man in his forties in good health and CMV-seronegative.

Only a few counts were recorded for this clone. The chain couples TRBV28 to TRBJ2-3, with 9 bases identical to TRBD2. The CDR3 has 14 amino acids. The V gene end was trimmed by 5 bases and the J gene end by 6 bases; junction bases not matched to a gene: 6. CDR1 is MDHEN, CDR2 SYDVKM, per germline. The DNA of the CDR3 is TGTGCCAGCAGTAAAGGGACTAGCCGGGATACGCAGTATTTT. The encoded protein is CASSKGTSRDTQYF. Drawing the rest from reference TRBV28 and TRBJ2-3, the complete variable domain is DVKVTQSSRYLVKRTGEKVFLECVQDMDHENMFWYRQDPGLGLRLIYFSYDVKMKEKGDIPEGYSVSREKKERFSLILESASTNQTSMYLCASSKGTSRDTQYFGPGTRLTVL.

The chain uses TRBV27 and TRBJ2-2; 13 bases align to TRBD2. CDR3 length: 14 residues. Germline loops: CDR1 MNHEY, CDR2 SMNVEV (reference sequence). Trimming at V came to 8 bases and at J to 5 bases, leaving 2 bases not matched to a gene. The CDR3 nucleotides are TGTGCCAGCCGACTAGCGGGAGGTACCGGGGAGCTGTTTTTT. The encoded protein is CASRLAGGTGELFF.

This chain joins TRBV7-3 and TRBJ2-7; 9 nucleotides match TRBD1. Unmatched junction bases numbered 2, after V lost 2 bases and J lost 0 bases. The CDR3 is made up of 15 amino acids. The germline CDR1 and CDR2 sequences are SGHTA and FQGTGA. CDR3 residues: CASSLSGQGSYEQYF. In DNA form, the CDR3 reads TGTGCCAGCAGCTTATCGGGACAGGGCTCCTACGAGCAGTACTTC.

V and J are TRBV15 and TRBJ2-2; 9 nucleotides match TRBD2. The CDR3 length is 16 residues. The V gene end was trimmed by 4 bases and the J gene end by 1 base; junction bases not matched to a gene: 4. In germline, CDR1 is LNHNV, CDR2 YYDKDF (reference sequence). CDR3 nucleotide sequence: TGTGCCACCAGCACCCTGACTAGCGGGAACACCGGGGAGCTGTTTTTT. It is translated as CATSTLTSGNTGELFF.

This clone has only a few counts. This chain links TRBV7-8 with TRBJ2-5, with unresolved D. Germline-derived CDR1 and CDR2 are SGHVS and FQNEAQ. Trimming shortened V by 5 bases and J by 4 bases, and 8 bases separated the two germline ends. The CDR3 covers 12 residues. The chain's CDR3 is CASSPSRETQYF. CDR3 sequence (DNA): TGTGCCAGCAGCCCTAGTAGAGAGACCCAGTACTTC.

The chain uses TRBV7-9 and TRBJ1-1; TRBD1 agrees at 9 bases. The CDR3 runs 16 residues. Trimming cost V 1 base and J 6 bases; bases outside gene matches: 9. Germline CDR1 is SEHNR and CDR2 is FQNEAQ (reference sequence). CDR3 residues: CASSLGPGTGIAEAFF. The CDR3 DNA sequence: TGTGCCAGCAGCTTAGGACCCGGGACAGGGATAGCTGAAGCTTTCTTT. Combining the CDR3 with reference TRBV7-9 and TRBJ1-1 gives the whole variable domain DTGVSQNPRHKITKRGQNVTFRCDPISEHNRLYWYRQTLGQGPEFLTYFQNEAQLEKSRLLSDRFSAERPKGSFSTLEIQRTEQGDSAMYLCASSLGPGTGIAEAFFGQGTRLTVV.

The CDR3 nucleotides read TGTGCCTGCCCTAGCTGGTTAAACACCGGGGAGCTGTTTTTT. It codes for CACPSWLNTGELFF. The gene calls are TRBV30 and TRBJ2-2; maybe TRBD2 (5 bases). The CDR3 loop spans 14 amino acids. V lost 6 bases to trimming and J lost 2 bases, with 13 bases between them. Germline values: CDR1 GTSNPN, CDR2 SVGIG (reference sequence).

This chain joins TRBV5-6 and TRBJ2-7; 7 nucleotides line up with TRBD2. Per the germline V gene, CDR1 is SGHDT and CDR2 is YYEEEE. V lost 0 bases, J lost 2 bases, and 2 bases stayed unmatched. CDR3 size: 14 residues. For the CDR3, the DNA is TGTGCCAGCAGCTTGGGAGGGAGGGCCTACGAGCAGTACTTC. Translating gives CASSLGGRAYEQYF.

The rearrangement links TRBV5-1 to TRBJ2-5; D call uncertain. The germline CDR1 and CDR2 sequences are SGHRS and YFSETQ. V was trimmed by 6 bases and J by 2 bases, leaving 17 bases between them. This CDR3 spans 15 amino acids. The CDR3 nucleotides read TGCGCCAGCAACCCTATGACATCGACACAAGAGACCCAGTACTTC. Translated: CASNPMTSTQETQYF.

The chain uses TRBV28 and TRBJ2-7; the match to TRBD1 covers 7 bases. The germline V gene has CDR1 MDHEN and CDR2 SYDVKM. This CDR3 spans 17 amino acids. Trimming took 2 bases from V and 4 from J; bases not matched to a gene: 14. CDR3 region: CASSLGSGGSYRYEQYF. Written as DNA, the CDR3 is TGTGCCAGCAGTTTAGGTTCAGGGGGAAGCTATAGATACGAGCAGTACTTC.

The chain joins TRBV30 to TRBJ2-2; D call uncertain. This CDR3 spans 12 amino acids. Germline CDR1 reads GTSNPN; CDR2 reads SVGIG (reference sequence). The V and J ends lost 4 bases and 5 bases respectively, with 8 bases between them. DNA for the CDR3: TGTGCCTGGACCCCCCATACCGGGGAGCTGTTTTTT. This sequence encodes CAWTPHTGELFF.

The chain is built from TRBV6-6 and TRBJ2-3, with D possibly being TRBD2 (6 bases). Germline CDR1 and CDR2: MNHNY and SVGAGI (reference sequence). This CDR3 spans 13 amino acids. Trimming took off 3 bases at V and 4 bases at J, with 8 bases between the two ends. The DNA for the CDR3 is TGTGCCAGCAGTTATAGGAGGGCAGATACGCAGTATTTT. The encoded protein is CASSYRRADTQYF.

This rearrangement joins TRBV6-1 to TRBJ2-5; D not certain. This CDR3 is built from 13 residues. Trimming shortened V by 3 bases and J by 1 base, and 6 bases separated the two germline ends. Germline loops: CDR1 MNHNS, CDR2 SASEGT. The CDR3 here is CASSEMAQETQYF. CDR3 DNA sequence: TGTGCCAGCAGTGAGATGGCCCAAGAGACCCAGTACTTC.

This rearrangement joins TRBV5-1 to TRBJ2-5; TRBD2 is a possible D gene (5 bases). There are 15 residues in the CDR3. The germline V and J ends were trimmed by 7 bases and 0 bases, with 16 bases remaining between them. Per the germline V gene, CDR1 is SGHRS and CDR2 is YFSETQ. DNA of the CDR3: TGCGCCAGCGGAGCGGCAGGCAGAAACCAAGAGACCCAGTACTTC. It specifies CASGAAGRNQETQYF.

The chain combines TRBV7-2 with TRBJ1-2; 7 bases align to TRBD1. This CDR3 comprises 15 residues. Looked up from germline, CDR1 is SGHTA and CDR2 is FQGNSA. V gave up 5 bases and J gave up 4 bases; unmatched junction bases: 10. CDR3 loop: CASSTPTGLVYGYTF. DNA of the CDR3: TGTGCCAGCAGCACCCCGACAGGGTTGGTCTATGGCTACACCTTC.

This clone was seen only a few times. V and J are TRBV13 and TRBJ2-5; 8 nucleotides align to TRBD1. This CDR3 has 14 amino acids. The germline V gene has CDR1 PRHDT and CDR2 FYEKMQ (reference sequence). After removal of 5 bases from V and 7 bases from J, the junction contained 9 bases not matched to a gene. This chain's CDR3 is CASSPGQGKVTQYF. In nucleotides, the CDR3 is TGTGCCAGCAGCCCCGGACAGGGAAAGGTGACCCAGTACTTC.

This chain connects TRBV6-5 to TRBJ2-3, with 14 nucleotides matching TRBD2. The germline CDR1 and CDR2 sequences are MNHEY and SVGAGI. The V segment lost 7 bases and the J segment 4 bases; nucleotides outside the gene matches: 4. The CDR3 covers 15 residues. As DNA, the CDR3 is TGTGCCAGCAATCGACTAGCGGGAGGGTCAGATACGCAGTATTTT. Its translation: CASNRLAGGSDTQYF.

The chain combines TRBV7-2 with TRBJ2-5; 7 nucleotides agree with TRBD2. The CDR3 is 13 amino acids. Germline assignment: CDR1 SGHTA and CDR2 FQGNSA. Trimming removed 1 base from V and 10 bases from J; junction bases left unmatched: 6. As DNA, the CDR3 is TGTGCCAGCAGCTTAGGGACTAGATGGGACCAGTACTTC. Translation: CASSLGTRWDQYF.

With regard to this clone: Other DNA sequences in the same sample also yield this CDR3. The chain couples TRBV5-1 to TRBJ2-3; TRBD2 agrees at 11 bases. The germline CDR1 and CDR2 sequences are SGHRS and YFSETQ. CDR3 size: 16 residues. The V and J ends lost 0 bases and 2 bases, in that order; junction bases with no gene match: 2. The CDR3 loop is CASSLGLAGNTDTQYF. DNA for the CDR3: TGCGCCAGCAGCTTGGGACTAGCGGGGAACACAGATACGCAGTATTTT.

The rearrangement joins TRBV6-1 to TRBJ2-5; 13 bases map to TRBD2. In germline, CDR1 is MNHNS, CDR2 SASEGT. J was trimmed by 4 bases and V by 1 base; bases with no gene match: 6. There are 17 residues in the CDR3. CDR3 region: CASSEGLAGGSRETQYF. For the CDR3, the DNA is TGTGCCAGCAGTGAAGGACTAGCGGGAGGATCGCGAGAGACCCAGTACTTC.

The chain has TRBV5-1 and TRBJ2-5; tentative D call: TRBD2 (7 bases). Per germline, CDR1 SGHRS and CDR2 YFSETQ. Trimming left V 1 base short and J 5 bases short, with 12 bases between. The CDR3 runs 14 residues. This chain's CDR3 is CASSLSGGHETQYF. CDR3 sequence (DNA): TGCGCCAGCAGCTTGTCCGGGGGGCATGAGACCCAGTACTTC.

The chain uses TRBV6-1 and TRBJ1-5; D uncertain. Germline CDR1 reads MNHNS; CDR2 reads SASEGT. The CDR3 runs 12 residues. V was pared by 7 bases and J by 5 bases, with 9 bases between. The chain's CDR3 is CASKDFYQPQHF. The CDR3 bases are TGTGCCAGCAAAGACTTCTATCAGCCCCAGCATTTT.

The J gene is TRBJ2-7, the V gene TRBV7-2, with 13 bases lining up with TRBD2. Germline V gene sequence: CDR1 SGHTA, CDR2 FQGNSA. This CDR3 contains 15 residues. The J segment lost 2 bases and the V segment lost 5 bases, leaving 3 bases of the junction unmatched. The CDR3 here is CASSIGLAGAYEQYF. In DNA form, the CDR3 reads TGTGCCAGCAGCATCGGACTAGCGGGAGCCTACGAGCAGTACTTC.

The chain has TRBV5-4 and TRBJ2-3, with 8 positions matching TRBD2. This CDR3 has 15 amino acids. V was pared by 2 bases and J by 4 bases, with 6 bases of the junction left unmatched. CDR1 and CDR2 from the germline V gene are SGHNT and YYREEE (reference sequence). In DNA form, the CDR3 reads TGTGCCAGCAGCTTCGGGAGGGCCCCCGCAGATACGCAGTATTTT. It codes for CASSFGRAPADTQYF.

The gene calls are TRBV7-2 and TRBJ2-7, with 7 nucleotides matching TRBD2. This CDR3 has 14 amino acids. Losses at the gene ends were 2 bases for V and 7 bases for J; bases not matched to a gene: 8. Per the germline V gene, CDR1 is SGHTA and CDR2 is FQGNSA. CDR3 region: CASSLSGLSLEQYF. The CDR3 DNA follows: TGTGCCAGCAGCTTATCGGGACTATCCTTGGAGCAGTACTTC.

The chain recombines TRBV4-1 with TRBJ2-2; a weak D match, TRBD1 (6 bases). This CDR3 is built from 16 residues. Germline V CDR1 and CDR2: MGHRA, YSYEKL. The germline V and J ends were trimmed by 4 bases and 1 base, with 13 bases remaining between them. DNA of the CDR3: TGCGCCAGCAGCCGCCAACAGGGACGGAACACCGGGGAGCTGTTTTTT. Protein sequence: CASSRQQGRNTGELFF.